Listed below are T cell receptor beta chains from one sample, sequenced in a study of blood T cell repertoires in COVID-19. The assay was immunoSEQ multiplex PCR, and TCRdb's table has in-frame clones only and misses some. The data contain about 73,000 clones, around 77% of them seen just once; the ten biggest clones take up around 2%. Material for sequencing was peripheral blood. These TCRs come from a man aged 65-85 years with COVID-19, enrolled during active disease. Both conserved end residues are part of each CDR3. D genes are given only for firm matches. Part of the rows lack a size; the others show once, few, many or a class for expanded clones.

cdr3_nt cdr3_aa clone_size v_call cdr3_length d_call j_call
TGTGCCAGCCATCACGACTGGTCTTCAAACACCGGGGAGCTGTTTTTT CASHHDWSSNTGELFF - TRBV7-9 16 - TRBJ2-2
TGTGCCAGCAGAACTCAGGGTGGCGGGGCCAACGTCCTGACTTTC CASRTQGGGANVLTF once TRBV27 15 - TRBJ2-6
TGTGCCAGCTCGACAGGGGTAAAGGCCGGGGAGCTGTTTTTT CASSTGVKAGELFF - TRBV2 14 TRBD1 TRBJ2-2
TGTGCCAGCAGTAACCAGGACACTGAAGCTTTCTTT CASSNQDTEAFF - TRBV6-2/TRBV6-3 12 - TRBJ1-1
TGTGCCAGCAGCTTAAGTGTACTCTATGGCTACACCTTC CASSLSVLYGYTF - TRBV11-2 13 - TRBJ1-2
TGTGCCAGCAGCCAATTAGCCGGGGTAGGAGATGACAATGAGCAGTTCTTC CASSQLAGVGDDNEQFF - TRBV4-2 17 - TRBJ2-1
TGTGCCAGCAGCGCCCGTGGAGGGCCCTTAACTGAGCAGTTCTTC CASSARGGPLTEQFF - TRBV11-2 15 - TRBJ2-1
TGTGCCAGCACCGACGGAGATAATTCACCCCTCCACTTT CASTDGDNSPLHF few TRBV9 13 - TRBJ1-6
TGTGCCAGCACCCGGGGGGGGCTTGCCTACGAGCAGTACTTC CASTRGGLAYEQYF - TRBV6-5 14 TRBD2 TRBJ2-7
TGTGCCAGCAGCTTATCCGTCCGGGTTGAAGCTTTCTTT CASSLSVRVEAFF - TRBV11-3 13 - TRBJ1-1
TGTGCCAGCAGTCCCGGACACCCGATTGAAGCTTTCTTT CASSPGHPIEAFF - TRBV12-3/TRBV12-4 13 - TRBJ1-1
TGTGCCAGCAGTTCCCAGGGGAAAAACTATGGCTACACCTTC CASSSQGKNYGYTF once TRBV27 14 - TRBJ1-2
TGCAGCGGCTGGAGCGGCTCCTACAATGAGCAGTTCTTC CSGWSGSYNEQFF few TRBV29-1 13 - TRBJ2-1
TGTGCCAGCAGCTCAGCCGACCGGGTTGAGACCCAGTACTTC CASSSADRVETQYF - TRBV7-2 14 - TRBJ2-5
TGCGCCAGCAGCCCGTGGGTAGCGGGAGACTACGAGCAGTACTTC CASSPWVAGDYEQYF - TRBV5-1 15 TRBD2 TRBJ2-7
TGTGCCAGTGCGGGACTTATGAACACTGAAGCTTTCTTT CASAGLMNTEAFF - TRBV2 13 - TRBJ1-1
TGTGCCAGTCGGACAGGGACTGTGATTGGAAATCAGCCCCAGCATTTT CASRTGTVIGNQPQHF - TRBV28 16 TRBD1 TRBJ1-5
- CASSLGTFDSTDTQYFDTQYF - TRBV5-1 21 - TRBJ2-3
TGTGCCAGCAGCTTGGCCGGAGGGGCGAACACTGAAGCTTTCTTT CASSLAGGANTEAFF - TRBV5-6 15 - TRBJ1-1
TGCGCCAGCAGCCAGACAGGGACGGGTGAAGCTTTCTTT CASSQTGTGEAFF - TRBV4-1 13 TRBD1 TRBJ1-1
TGTGCCAGCAGCCTCGACATTCCAAAACTGTTTTTT CASSLDIPKLFF - TRBV7-9 12 - TRBJ1-4
TGTGCCAGCAGGCCAACAGGGTTGAGGAATCAGCCCCAGCATTTT CASRPTGLRNQPQHF - TRBV6-5 15 - TRBJ1-5
TGTGCCAGCAGTTACAGACAGGAAGAGACCCAGTACTTC CASSYRQEETQYF - TRBV27 13 - TRBJ2-5
TGTGCCAGCAGCAAAGGCCGGACAGGATCCTACAATGAGCAGTTCTTC CASSKGRTGSYNEQFF - TRBV21-1 16 - TRBJ2-1
TGTGCCAGCAGCTTTTCTGGTAGTTCCCACGAGCAGTACTTC CASSFSGSSHEQYF - TRBV7-8 14 - TRBJ2-7
TGTGCCGCAAGAGGCGGGGGCGTAGAGACCCAGTACTTC CAARGGGVETQYF few TRBV3-1/TRBV3-2 13 - TRBJ2-5
TGTGCCAGCAGCTTTGGCAGGGGGTTGAGTAATGAAAAACTGTTTTTT CASSFGRGLSNEKLFF - TRBV7-2 16 TRBD1 TRBJ1-4
TGTGCCAGCAGCTTAGAAGCCGGTAACTATGGCTACACCTTC CASSLEAGNYGYTF - TRBV7-2 14 - TRBJ1-2
TGTGCCAGCAGTTCCCCGGGACAACCTGGAAACACCATATATTTT CASSSPGQPGNTIYF - TRBV6-5 15 - TRBJ1-3
TGTGCCAGTAGTATTCTCTCGCTAAAGAGCGGGAGCGGGTACGAGCAGTACTTC CASSILSLKSGSGYEQYF few TRBV19 18 TRBD2 TRBJ2-7
TGTGCCAGCAGTGAGGCTAGCGGGGGATACAATGAGCAGTTCTTC CASSEASGGYNEQFF - TRBV2 15 TRBD2 TRBJ2-1
TGTGCCAGCAGCTTTGGGCTAGCGGGGGCAAAATACGAGCAGTACTTC CASSFGLAGAKYEQYF few TRBV7-2 16 TRBD2 TRBJ2-7
TGTGCCAGCGGGTGGGAGGGGTACAATGAGCAGTTCTTC CASGWEGYNEQFF many TRBV2 13 TRBD2 TRBJ2-1
TGTGCCACCAGTGAGGGAGGGACAGGGGGCAACACTGAAGCTTTCTTT CATSEGGTGGNTEAFF - TRBV24-1 16 TRBD1 TRBJ1-1
TGTGCCAGCAGCTTAGTGGGGAGTAGCAATCAGCCCCAGCATTTT CASSLVGSSNQPQHF - TRBV7-2 15 - TRBJ1-5
TGCAGCGTTGGCCCATCGACTAGCGGATACAATGAGCAGTTCTTC CSVGPSTSGYNEQFF - TRBV29-1 15 TRBD2 TRBJ2-1
TGTGCCAGCAGTTCGACAGGTCCCTTTAGGTCCGAGCAGTACTTC CASSSTGPFRSEQYF - TRBV6-5 15 - TRBJ2-7
TGTGCCACCACCGGGGGGGCAGCGGGGGAGCTGTTTTTT CATTGGAAGELFF - TRBV10-3 13 TRBD2 TRBJ2-2
TGTGCTAGTGGTATAGGAGCGGGAAATCTGATCGAGACCCAGTACTTC CASGIGAGNLIETQYF - TRBV12-5 16 TRBD2 TRBJ2-5
TGTGCCAGCAGCCCGGCCGGGACAGGAGTATGGGAAGCTTTCTTT CASSPAGTGVWEAFF - TRBV5-6 15 TRBD1 TRBJ1-1
TGTGCCAGCAGCGTGTGGGTAGCGGGAGTCGATGAGCAGTTCTTC CASSVWVAGVDEQFF - TRBV9 15 TRBD2 TRBJ2-1
TGTGCCAGCAGTTACGGTCTTTATAAGCGGTTCACAGATACGCAGTATTTT CASSYGLYKRFTDTQYF - TRBV6-2/TRBV6-3 17 - TRBJ2-3
TGCGCCAGCAGCCAAGATACGGGTGTCTATGGCTACACCTTC CASSQDTGVYGYTF - TRBV4-3 14 - TRBJ1-2
TGTGCCAGCAGCCCCCTAGGGGGGGACAGGGTCTCAGGCGAGCAGTACTTC CASSPLGGDRVSGEQYF - TRBV28 17 TRBD1 TRBJ2-7